These 27 T cell receptor beta chains were sequenced from one sample in a study of blood T cell repertoires in COVID-19. Assay: immunoSEQ multiplex PCR; the TCRdb copy retains only in-frame clones and omits some. The top ten hold more than 15% of the sample, which has roughly 80,000 clones, around 78% seen once. The source material was peripheral blood. These receptors came from a human donor in a cohort sampled during active COVID-19.

The chain recombines TRBV25-1 with TRBJ1-2; 11 bases align to TRBD1. Germline CDR1 reads MGHDK; CDR2 reads SYGVNS. The V gene end was trimmed by 3 bases and the J gene end by 4 bases; junction bases not matched to a gene: 7. CDR3 length equals 16 residues. This CDR3 reads CASSEVPGQGVYGYTF. In DNA, the CDR3 is TGTGCCAGCAGTGAGGTTCCGGGACAGGGGGTCTATGGCTACACCTTC.

The CDR3 sequence is CASSQGPGTGSHEQYF. DNA of the CDR3: TGCGCCAGCAGCCAAGGCCCCGGGACAGGGTCCCACGAGCAGTACTTC. The genes are TRBV4-1 and TRBJ2-7, with 9 bases identical to TRBD1. The CDR3 is 16 residues long. CDR1 is MGHRA, CDR2 YSYEKL, per germline. V trimming: 1 base; J trimming: 5 bases; junction bases outside the gene matches: 9.

The chain combines TRBV11-2 with TRBJ2-1, with 7 nucleotides matching TRBD1. Germline values: CDR1 SGHAT, CDR2 FQNNGV. J was trimmed by 8 bases and V by 5 bases; bases with no gene match: 9. The CDR3 is 14 residues long. The CDR3 protein is CASSDRDGNYEQFF. In DNA form, the CDR3 reads TGTGCCAGCAGCGACAGGGACGGCAACTATGAGCAGTTCTTC.

Only a few counts were recorded for this clone. This chain joins TRBV5-6 and TRBJ2-2, with 10 nucleotides matching TRBD1. The V and J ends lost 5 bases and 4 bases, in that order; junction bases with no gene match: 17. This CDR3 is built from 19 residues. Germline loops: CDR1 SGHDT, CDR2 YYEEEE. CDR3: CASSPPGQGLAGLTGELFF. Written as DNA, the CDR3 is TGTGCCAGCAGTCCACCGGGACAGGGGCTAGCGGGCCTCACCGGGGAGCTGTTTTTT.

The chain couples TRBV7-2 to TRBJ2-3, with D maybe TRBD2 (6 bases). CDR3 length: 16 residues. Germline V gene sequence: CDR1 SGHTA, CDR2 FQGNSA. The germline V and J ends were trimmed by 5 bases and 5 bases, with 20 bases remaining between them. CDR3 sequence: CASSLGTPLRGDTQYF. Here the CDR3 DNA reads TGTGCCAGCAGCCTCGGGACTCCCTTGAGGGGAGATACGCAGTATTTT. Full variable domain (rest looked up from reference TRBV7-2 and TRBJ2-3): GAGVSQSPSNKVTEKGKDVELRCDPISGHTALYWYRQSLGQGLEFLIYFQGNSAPDKSGLPSDRFSAERTGGSVSTLTIQRTQQEDSAVYLCASSLGTPLRGDTQYFGPGTRLTVL.

The J gene is TRBJ1-2, the V gene TRBV25-1; D is ambiguous. The ends were cut back, 3 bases at V and 4 bases at J, with 12 bases in the middle. The germline V gene has CDR1 MGHDK and CDR2 SYGVNS. The CDR3 contains 14 residues. This CDR3 is CASSDPTRFYGYTF. The CDR3 bases are TGTGCCAGCAGTGATCCCACCAGATTCTATGGCTACACCTTC.

This clone was counted only a few times. The genes are TRBV28 and TRBJ2-1; 8 bases align to TRBD2. The CDR3 is 15 residues long. V lost 8 bases to trimming and J lost 0 bases; unmatched junction nucleotides: 6. Germline-derived CDR1 and CDR2 are MDHEN and SYDVKM. CDR3 in DNA: TGTGCCAGCCGCGGGGGGTCCAGCTCCTACAATGAGCAGTTCTTC. It yields the protein CASRGGSSSYNEQFF. The whole variable domain, remainder taken from reference TRBV28 and TRBJ2-1, is DVKVTQSSRYLVKRTGEKVFLECVQDMDHENMFWYRQDPGLGLRLIYFSYDVKMKEKGDIPEGYSVSREKKERFSLILESASTNQTSMYLCASRGGSSSYNEQFFGPGTRLTVL.

Here the CDR3 reads CASSQDSYNEQFF. The CDR3, as DNA: TGCGCCAGCAGCCAAGATAGCTACAATGAGCAGTTCTTC. J is TRBJ2-1 and V is TRBV4-3; D gene ambiguous. This CDR3 region has 13 residues. V was clipped by 0 bases and J by 3 bases, with 3 bases between them. Per the germline V gene, CDR1 is LGHNA and CDR2 is YSLEER.

This clone has a handful of counts. The rearrangement uses TRBV7-2 and TRBJ2-2; no definite D call. In germline, CDR1 is SGHTA, CDR2 FQGNSA. Deletions cut 1 base from V and 4 bases from J, with 4 bases between. This CDR3 has 13 amino acids. The DNA for the CDR3 is TGTGCCAGCAGCTTAGAGAGCACCGGGGAGCTGTTTTTT. Protein product: CASSLESTGELFF.

This chain uses TRBV6-2 or TRBV6-3 with TRBJ1-5; possible D gene TRBD1, 5 bases. The CDR3 contains 16 residues. V dropped 4 bases and J dropped 7 bases, with 20 bases sitting between them. Per germline, CDR1 MNHEY and CDR2 SVGEGT. The chain's CDR3 is CASSSPGEGARQPQHF. The CDR3 nucleotides are TGTGCCAGCAGTTCCCCGGGGGAGGGCGCCAGGCAGCCCCAGCATTTT.

The J gene is TRBJ2-1, the V gene TRBV6-2 or TRBV6-3; 8 positions match TRBD2. The CDR3 has 14 amino acids. From germline, CDR1 is MNHEY and CDR2 SVGEGT. Germline trimming cut 4 bases from V and 2 bases from J; bases unmatched to any gene: 1. In nucleotides, the CDR3 is TGTGCCAGCAGTTTCGGGGGGGCCTACAATGAGCAGTTCTTC. It is translated as CASSFGGAYNEQFF.

This chain connects TRBV19 to TRBJ2-1, with 8 bases matching TRBD1. Germline trimming cut 5 bases from V and 5 bases from J; bases unmatched to any gene: 2. Germline values: CDR1 LNHDA, CDR2 SQIVND (reference sequence). The CDR3 contains 13 residues. CDR3 amino acids: CASSLDRDNEQFF. In DNA, the CDR3 is TGTGCCAGTAGTTTGGACAGGGACAATGAGCAGTTCTTC.

This rearrangement joins TRBV10-1 to TRBJ1-2; D might be TRBD1 (6 bases). The CDR3 extends over 13 amino acids. Per the germline V gene, CDR1 is WNHNN and CDR2 is SYGVQD (reference sequence). Trimming stripped 5 bases from V and 6 bases from J, with 13 bases between. CDR3 amino acids: CASSPGEEDGYTF. Written as DNA, the CDR3 is TGCGCCAGCAGTCCAGGGGAAGAAGATGGCTACACCTTC.

In this sample, this clone turned up once. This chain links TRBV9 with TRBJ1-3; tentative D call: TRBD1 (5 bases). Germline CDR1 SGDLS, CDR2 YYNGEE. The CDR3 sequence is 16 residues long. The V and J ends lost 0 bases and 0 bases respectively, with 10 bases between them. CDR3 DNA: TGTGCCAGCAGCGTAGGTTGGGGCCCCTCTGGAAACACCATATATTTT. The encoded protein is CASSVGWGPSGNTIYF.

This rearrangement joins TRBV3-1 (or the pseudogene TRBV3-2) to TRBJ2-1; 7 bases match TRBD1. CDR1 LGHDT and CDR2 YNNKEL come from the germline V gene (reference sequence). Unmatched junction bases numbered 4, after V lost 4 bases and J lost 7 bases. This CDR3 spans 13 amino acids. The CDR3 sequence: CASSRDRRNEQFF. For the CDR3, the DNA is TGTGCCAGCAGCCGGGACAGAAGGAATGAGCAGTTCTTC.

The sample holds one count of this clone. The rearrangement links TRBV29-1 to TRBJ1-1; D possibly corresponds to TRBD1 (5 bases). The germline gives CDR1 SQVTM, CDR2 ANQGSEA. The CDR3 spans 16 residues. V was shortened by 0 bases and J by 0 bases, with 14 bases between the two germline ends. CDR3 residues: CSVEDLQGRMNTEAFF. DNA for the CDR3: TGCAGCGTTGAAGATCTCCAGGGTCGTATGAACACTGAAGCTTTCTTT.

This chain joins TRBV24-1 and TRBJ2-2; D possibly corresponds to TRBD2 (5 bases). Trimming shortened V by 9 bases and J by 0 bases, and 16 bases separated the two germline ends. The CDR3 has 16 amino acids. CDR1 KGHDR and CDR2 SFDVKD come from the germline V gene. The CDR3 loop reads CATAGIRSSNTGELFF. The DNA for the CDR3 is TGTGCCACCGCGGGTATCAGGTCATCGAACACCGGGGAGCTGTTTTTT.

In regard to this clone: Other DNA variants within this sample encode the same CDR3. The CDR3 protein is CASSPGGANGYTF. The CDR3 DNA follows: TGTGCCAGCTCACCGGGAGGGGCAAATGGCTACACCTTC. V is TRBV18 and J is TRBJ1-2; the D gene is possibly TRBD1 (5 bases). This CDR3 is 13 amino acids long. Per the germline V gene, CDR1 is KGHSH and CDR2 is LQKENI. Trimming shortened V by 3 bases and J by 6 bases, and 11 bases separated the two germline ends.

V usage is TRBV11-2 and J usage is TRBJ2-2, with TRBD2 matching 15 bases. The trim removed 3 bases at V and 6 bases at J, leaving 5 bases unmatched. Germline V gene sequence: CDR1 SGHAT, CDR2 FQNNGV. This CDR3 has 17 amino acids. Here the CDR3 reads CASSLGGLAGGAGELFF. As DNA, the CDR3 is TGTGCCAGCAGCTTGGGGGGACTAGCGGGAGGTGCCGGGGAGCTGTTTTTT.

V gene TRBV30 combines with J gene TRBJ1-1, with a weak D call TRBD1 (5 bases). This CDR3 region has 12 residues. CDR1 is GTSNPN and CDR2 is SVGIG in the germline V gene (reference sequence). V lost 2 bases to trimming and J lost 4 bases, with 8 bases between them. The CDR3 DNA follows: TGTGCCTGGAGTCCCCAGGGCACTGAAGCTTTCTTT. Residues: CAWSPQGTEAFF.

This chain joins TRBV12-3 or TRBV12-4 and TRBJ2-1; D uncertain. Trimming removed 4 bases from V and 4 bases from J, with 8 bases in between. The CDR3 contains 13 residues. The CDR3 coding sequence is TGTGCCAGCAGTTGGAGAGAGTACAATGAGCAGTTCTTC. Its translation: CASSWREYNEQFF.

The gene calls are TRBV7-2 and TRBJ2-3; 8 bases align to TRBD2. Trimming cost V 3 bases and J 0 bases; bases outside gene matches: 2. CDR1 is SGHTA, CDR2 FQGNSA, per germline. This CDR3 has 15 residues. CDR3 coding DNA: TGTGCCAGCAGCTTTAGCGGGGAGAGCACAGATACGCAGTATTTT. It is translated as CASSFSGESTDTQYF. The whole variable domain, filled in from reference TRBV7-2 and TRBJ2-3, reads GAGVSQSPSNKVTEKGKDVELRCDPISGHTALYWYRQSLGQGLEFLIYFQGNSAPDKSGLPSDRFSAERTGGSVSTLTIQRTQQEDSAVYLCASSFSGESTDTQYFGPGTRLTVL.

The genes are TRBV6-5 and TRBJ1-3, with TRBD1 as a possible D gene (6 bases). The CDR3 covers 15 residues. CDR1 and CDR2 from the germline V gene are MNHEY and SVGAGI. Trimming took 2 bases from V and 9 from J, leaving 17 bases between them. CDR3: CASSYARGLRGTIYF. CDR3 bases: TGTGCCAGCAGTTACGCCAGGGGCCTCCGTGGCACCATATATTTT.

The chain is built from TRBV28 and TRBJ1-5; maybe TRBD1 (5 bases). Trimming took off 4 bases at V and 6 bases at J, with 7 bases between the two ends. CDR1 is MDHEN and CDR2 is SYDVKM in the germline V gene. The CDR3 runs to 12 residues. The CDR3 DNA reads as TGTGCCAGCAGTTCGGGGGGTCAGCCCCAGCATTTT. Amino acid sequence: CASSSGGQPQHF.

This clone was observed many times. The chain couples TRBV7-6 to TRBJ1-1; possible D gene TRBD1, 6 bases. The CDR3 is 16 residues long. V gave up 1 base and J gave up 4 bases, with 16 bases separating them. The germline V gene encodes CDR1 SGHVS and CDR2 FNYEAQ. The CDR3 protein is CASSLGGRGMGTEAFF. CDR3 bases: TGTGCCAGCAGCTTAGGGGGAAGGGGGATGGGCACTGAAGCTTTCTTT.

The rearrangement uses TRBV27 and TRBJ2-7, with TRBD2 identical over 7 bases. CDR1 and CDR2 from the germline V gene are MNHEY and SMNVEV (reference sequence). V trimming: 8 bases; J trimming: 4 bases; junction bases outside the gene matches: 5. The CDR3 length is 12 residues. CDR3 in amino acids: CASGTNLYEQYV. In DNA form, the CDR3 reads TGTGCCAGCGGGACTAACTTATACGAGCAGTACGTC.

Here the CDR3 reads CASSGSGGSYEQYV. CDR3 coding DNA: TGCGCCAGCAGTGGTAGCGGCGGTTCCTACGAGCAGTACGTC. The chain links TRBV10-2 to TRBJ2-7, with D possibly matching TRBD2 (6 bases). CDR3 length: 14 amino acids. Germline V gene lookup returns CDR1 WSHSY and CDR2 SAAADI. The germline V and J ends were trimmed by 4 bases and 1 base, with 11 bases remaining between them.